Following are 30 T cell receptor beta chains from one sample sequenced in a study of technical replicates of blood from several donors. Produced via immunoSEQ multiplex PCR; TCRdb's table is partial and in-frame only. The data show about 56,000 clones, with 90% to 95% seen just once and about 3% held by the top ten. The material sequenced was PBMCs. Receptor source: a human donor in good health. Some clones in this sample may be carry-over from other donors' samples.

The rearrangement links TRBV19 to TRBJ2-5, with D possibly matching TRBD2 (5 bases). Trimming took 5 bases from V and 7 from J, leaving 11 bases between them. The CDR3 totals 12 residues. Germline CDR1 and CDR2: LNHDA and SQIVND (reference sequence). The CDR3 DNA is TGTGCCAGTAGTCCCTCGGGGTCGACCCAGTACTTC. Translation gives CASSPSGSTQYF.

The chain has TRBV21-1 and TRBJ1-4; the table's TRBD1 call for D was not verified on the DNA. TRBV21-1 is given as a pseudogene. The CDR3 runs 13 residues. CDR3 coding DNA: TGTGCCAGCCGCAGGGGGCGAGTTGAAAAACTGTTTTTT. This gives the protein CASRRGRVEKLFF.

The V call is TRBV21-1, the J call TRBJ2-7; the table's D call of TRBD1 was not tested on the DNA. TRBV21-1 is recorded as a pseudogene. The CDR3 consists of 13 residues. The CDR3 nucleotides read TGTGCCAGCAGCATCAGGGTTACCTACGAGCAGTACTTC. Translation: CASSIRVTYEQYF.

The chain has TRBV15 and TRBJ2-2, with a possible D match to TRBD2 (6 bases). Trimming took 6 bases from V and 5 from J, leaving 16 bases between them. This CDR3 is built from 15 residues. The germline gives CDR1 LNHNV, CDR2 YYDKDF (reference sequence). In DNA form, the CDR3 reads TGTGCCACCAGGTTGAGAGGGGCGGGGACCGGGGAGCTGTTTTTT. Protein sequence: CATRLRGAGTGELFF.

This chain joins TRBV27 and TRBJ2-1; D is undetermined. V lost 4 bases and J lost 8, with 12 bases in between. This CDR3 has 13 amino acids. CDR1 is MNHEY, CDR2 SMNVEV, per germline (reference sequence). CDR3 in amino acids: CASSYAGLYEQFF. For the CDR3, the DNA is TGTGCCAGCAGTTACGCCGGTTTGTATGAGCAGTTCTTC.

This rearrangement joins TRBV4-2 to TRBJ1-5; D is ambiguous. Trimming removed 0 bases from V and 4 bases from J, with 7 bases in between. CDR1 is LGHNA and CDR2 is YNFKEQ in the germline V gene. This CDR3 is 14 amino acids long. As DNA, the CDR3 is TGTGCCAGCAGCCAAGATTCCAGGAATCAGCCCCAGCATTTT. As protein: CASSQDSRNQPQHF.

The count of this clone is one. The genes are TRBV4-3 and TRBJ2-1; TRBD2 matches 14 bases. Germline CDR1 and CDR2: LGHNA and YSLEER. With V trimmed by 3 bases and J by 9 bases, 7 bases remained unmatched. CDR3 size: 16 residues. CDR3 in amino acids: CASSQGTSGSISEQFF. The CDR3 DNA reads as TGCGCCAGCAGCCAGGGGACTAGCGGGAGTATAAGTGAGCAGTTCTTC.

The chain recombines TRBV27 with TRBJ1-5, with 7 positions matching TRBD1. V shed 5 bases, J shed 6 bases, and the junction held 10 bases outside the gene matches. The CDR3 consists of 15 residues. CDR1 and CDR2 (germline): MNHEY, SMNVEV (reference sequence). Written as DNA, the CDR3 is TGTGCCAGCAGTGCCGACAGGGTAATAGGTCAGCCCCAGCATTTT. Amino acid sequence: CASSADRVIGQPQHF.

The chain is built from TRBV2 and TRBJ2-7, with D hard to call. V was cut by 2 bases and J by 2 bases, with 10 bases left in between. CDR3 size: 14 residues. Germline V gene sequence: CDR1 SNHLY, CDR2 FYNNEI. The CDR3 nucleotides are TGTGCCAGCAGTGAACGGCCAGGTGCCTACGAGCAGTACTTC. Its translation: CASSERPGAYEQYF.

The V call is TRBV10-1, the J call TRBJ2-5; 11 positions match TRBD1. The J segment lost 2 bases and the V segment lost 7 bases, leaving 9 bases of the junction unmatched. This CDR3 region has 16 residues. Germline-derived CDR1 and CDR2 are WNHNN and SYGVQD (reference sequence). The CDR3 nucleotides are TGCGCCAGCATCCCCTCTCGGGACAGGGGGCAAGAGACCCAGTACTTC. It is translated as CASIPSRDRGQETQYF.

Here the CDR3 reads CATLYRGNYYGYTF. CDR3 nucleotides: TGTGCCACCCTATACAGGGGGAATTATTATGGCTACACCTTC. The J gene is TRBJ1-2, the V gene TRBV7-2; 8 bases match TRBD1. V lost 10 bases and J lost 5; bases outside the gene matches: 12. CDR1 is SGHTA and CDR2 is FQGNSA in the germline V gene. This CDR3 region has 14 residues.

Only a few counts were recorded for this clone. The chain joins TRBV20-1 to TRBJ1-1; D is ambiguous. The length of the CDR3 is 11 residues. V was shortened by 3 bases and J by 8 bases, with 10 bases between the two germline ends. Germline V gene data show CDR1 as DFQATT and CDR2 as SNEGSKA (reference sequence). The CDR3 loop reads CSASSGREAFF. The CDR3 DNA reads TGCAGTGCTAGTTCCGGGAGAGAAGCTTTCTTT.

The rearrangement uses TRBV7-2 and TRBJ1-1, with 7 bases matching TRBD1. With V trimmed by 5 bases and J by 1 base, 16 bases remained unmatched. Looked up from germline, CDR1 is SGHTA and CDR2 is FQGNSA. This CDR3 has 18 residues. The DNA for the CDR3 is TGTGCCAGCAGCCCGTTTCCGGACAGGACACCTCAGAACACTGAAGCTTTCTTT. This gives the protein CASSPFPDRTPQNTEAFF.

The chain is built from TRBV5-6 and TRBJ1-4; TRBD1 is a possible D gene (6 bases). Germline V gives CDR1 SGHDT, CDR2 YYEEEE. Trimming stripped 4 bases from V and 0 bases from J, with 7 bases between. This CDR3 spans 14 amino acids. The CDR3 sequence: CASSRGSTNEKLFF. The CDR3 nucleotides read TGTGCCAGCAGCAGGGGGTCAACTAATGAAAAACTGTTTTTT. The full variable domain, completed using reference TRBV5-6 and TRBJ1-4, is DAGVTQSPTHLIKTRGQQVTLRCSPKSGHDTVSWYQQALGQGPQFIFQYYEEEERQRGNFPDRFSGHQFPNYSSELNVNALLLGDSALYLCASSRGSTNEKLFFGSGTQLSVL.

The genes are TRBV9 and TRBJ2-5; 9 nucleotides align to TRBD2. CDR3 length: 15 residues. Looked up from germline, CDR1 is SGDLS and CDR2 is YYNGEE. J was trimmed by 5 bases and V by 3 bases; bases with no gene match: 8. CDR3 nucleotides: TGTGCCAGCAGCGCCGGCGGGAGGGCAGGGGAGACCCAGTACTTC. Translation gives CASSAGGRAGETQYF.

The rearrangement joins TRBV19 to TRBJ1-2, with D maybe TRBD1 (5 bases). Germline CDR1 is LNHDA and CDR2 is SQIVND (reference sequence). This CDR3 spans 14 amino acids. V was cut by 7 bases and J by 7 bases, with 19 bases left in between. DNA of the CDR3: TGTGCCAGTAACGCTTACGGCAGGGAAAGTGGCTACACCTTC. This encodes CASNAYGRESGYTF.

This chain connects TRBV6-5 to TRBJ2-7, with D perhaps TRBD1 (7 bases). Germline values: CDR1 MNHEY, CDR2 SVGAGI. The CDR3 spans 14 residues. V was pared by 6 bases and J by 6 bases, with 18 bases between. This CDR3 reads CASSRRDRDFEQYF. In nucleotides, the CDR3 is TGTGCCAGCAGCAGACGAGACAGGGACTTCGAGCAGTACTTC.

The genes are TRBV7-9 and TRBJ1-1; D call uncertain. Germline CDR1 reads SEHNR; CDR2 reads FQNEAQ (reference sequence). The V gene lost 8 bases and the J gene lost 4 bases, with 17 bases spanning the gap. This CDR3 has 14 residues. CDR3 sequence: CASSARIEGTEAFF. DNA for the CDR3: TGTGCCAGCTCTGCGAGGATAGAGGGCACTGAAGCTTTCTTT.

J is TRBJ1-4 and V is TRBV4-3; D is unclear. The germline CDR1 and CDR2 sequences are LGHNA and YSLEER. The V and J ends lost 0 bases and 8 bases respectively, with 19 bases between them. The CDR3 spans 17 residues. CDR3 nucleotide sequence: TGCGCCAGCAGCCAAGATTCGGTAGCGGGATTGGGGGAAAAACTGTTTTTT. This codes for CASSQDSVAGLGEKLFF.

The gene calls are TRBV15 and TRBJ2-1, with 12 bases identical to TRBD2. This CDR3 is built from 19 residues. CDR1 and CDR2 from the germline V gene are LNHNV and YYDKDF (reference sequence). V lost 4 bases to trimming and J lost 8 bases; unmatched junction nucleotides: 18. As DNA, the CDR3 is TGTGCCACCAGCACAACTTTAGGGGGGACTAGCGGGTCCGGCGATGAGCAGTTCTTC. This encodes CATSTTLGGTSGSGDEQFF.

This chain links TRBV7-9 with TRBJ2-1, with TRBD1 matching over 10 bases. CDR3 length: 14 residues. CDR1 and CDR2 from the germline V gene are SEHNR and FQNEAQ (reference sequence). J gave up 8 bases and V 5 bases, and 6 bases lay outside the gene matches. The DNA for the CDR3 is TGTGCCAGCAGCCAGACAGGGGGCTGGGATGAGCAGTTCTTC. Protein sequence: CASSQTGGWDEQFF.

The gene calls are TRBV4-2 and TRBJ2-1; the match to TRBD1 covers 8 bases. The CDR3 spans 17 residues. Germline V gene sequence: CDR1 LGHNA, CDR2 YNFKEQ. Unmatched junction bases numbered 11, after V lost 0 bases and J lost 7 bases. The CDR3 region has the DNA TGTGCCAGCAGCCAAGAATCACTCTCAGGGGGCGGGAATGAGCAGTTCTTC. Residues: CASSQESLSGGGNEQFF.

The chain employs TRBV18 and TRBJ2-3, with 8 bases aligning to TRBD2. The CDR3 spans 16 residues. CDR1 KGHSH and CDR2 LQKENI come from the germline V gene. Germline trimming cut 2 bases from V and 6 bases from J; bases unmatched to any gene: 10. The CDR3 coding sequence is TGTGCCAGCTCACCATCCGCGGGGGGCCTCGCGGATACGCAGTATTTT. Residues: CASSPSAGGLADTQYF.

The genes are TRBV4-3 and TRBJ2-1; 7 positions agree with TRBD2. This CDR3 has 18 residues. After removal of 1 base from V and 4 bases from J, the junction contained 13 bases not matched to a gene. Germline-derived CDR1 and CDR2 are LGHNA and YSLEER. CDR3 sequence reads: CASSQVGPRQRGYNEQFF. DNA of the CDR3: TGCGCCAGCAGCCAAGTGGGACCGAGGCAGCGGGGTTACAATGAGCAGTTCTTC.

V is TRBV5-1 and J is TRBJ1-1, with 7 bases aligning to TRBD1. Germline-derived CDR1 and CDR2 are SGHRS and YFSETQ. V trimming: 5 bases; J trimming: 4 bases; junction bases outside the gene matches: 8. The CDR3 runs to 14 residues. The CDR3 bases are TGCGCCAGCAGGACACAGGGGATGTTCACTGAAGCTTTCTTT. As protein: CASRTQGMFTEAFF.

The gene calls are TRBV7-2 and TRBJ2-3, with TRBD2 matching over 10 bases. Germline V gene sequence: CDR1 SGHTA, CDR2 FQGNSA. The CDR3 has 17 residues. V lost 0 bases and J lost 1; bases outside the gene matches: 4. The CDR3 here is CASSLARLAGGTDTQYF. In DNA form, the CDR3 reads TGTGCCAGCAGCTTAGCCCGCCTAGCGGGGGGCACAGATACGCAGTATTTT.

The V call is TRBV7-9, the J call TRBJ2-7; D is undetermined. There are 12 residues in the CDR3. V gave up 2 bases and J gave up 3 bases, with 5 bases separating them. CDR1 SEHNR and CDR2 FQNEAQ come from the germline V gene (reference sequence). The DNA of the CDR3 is TGTGCCAGCAGCTTAAGCTTCTACGAGCAGTACTTC. Encoded protein: CASSLSFYEQYF.

The V call is TRBV30, the J call TRBJ2-4, with D hard to call. The CDR3 sequence is 13 residues long. The germline V gene has CDR1 GTSNPN and CDR2 SVGIG (reference sequence). V dropped 5 bases and J dropped 5 bases, with 13 bases sitting between them. The CDR3 is CAWLAEQQNIQYF. CDR3 in DNA: TGTGCCTGGTTGGCAGAACAGCAAAACATTCAGTACTTC.

The chain employs TRBV27 and TRBJ2-2, with D perhaps TRBD1 (5 bases). V was shortened by 6 bases and J by 3 bases, with 17 bases between the two germline ends. Germline V gives CDR1 MNHEY, CDR2 SMNVEV (reference sequence). This CDR3 has 16 residues. The CDR3 is CASRDNTGRDTGELFF. In nucleotides, the CDR3 is TGTGCCAGCAGGGACAACACAGGACGAGACACCGGGGAGCTGTTTTTT.

The chain links TRBV7-2 to TRBJ2-7; 8 nucleotides agree with TRBD2. V shed 2 bases, J shed 1 base, and the junction held 10 bases outside the gene matches. Germline V gene data show CDR1 as SGHTA and CDR2 as FQGNSA. The CDR3 spans 17 residues. The DNA of the CDR3 is TGTGCCAGCAGCTTAACACCGCGGGAGGCGGGGTCCTACGAGCAGTACTTC. Translated, it gives CASSLTPREAGSYEQYF.